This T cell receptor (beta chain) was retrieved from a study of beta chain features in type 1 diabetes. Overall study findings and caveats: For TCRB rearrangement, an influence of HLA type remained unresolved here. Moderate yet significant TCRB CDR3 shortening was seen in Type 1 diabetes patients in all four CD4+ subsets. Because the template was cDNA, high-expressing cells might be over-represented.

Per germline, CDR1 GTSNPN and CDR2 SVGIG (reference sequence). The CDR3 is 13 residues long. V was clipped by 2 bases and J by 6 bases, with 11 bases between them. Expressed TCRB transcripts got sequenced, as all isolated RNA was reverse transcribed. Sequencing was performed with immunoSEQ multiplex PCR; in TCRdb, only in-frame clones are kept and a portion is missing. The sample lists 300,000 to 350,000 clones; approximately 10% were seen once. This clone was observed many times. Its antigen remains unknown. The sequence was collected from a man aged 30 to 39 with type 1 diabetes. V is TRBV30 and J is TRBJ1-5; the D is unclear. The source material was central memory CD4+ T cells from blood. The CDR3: CAWSQSPGQPQHF. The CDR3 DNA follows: TGTGCCTGGAGTCAGTCCCCAGGTCAGCCCCAGCATTTT.